This T cell receptor beta chain was identified in a study of blood T cell repertoires in COVID-19. Study-level background: From T cells, B-cell-depleted T cells, or PBMCs came the material, which was cDNA or gDNA.

In the original processing: Estimates of nucleated cell counts were drawn from the amplification of reference gene primers. Method: immunoSEQ multiplex PCR; TCRdb's copy keeps in-frame clones and lacks some. The D gene and trimming were derived from the DNA, and the V and J assignments and clone size from that table. Of hundreds of thousands of clones listed, approximately 86% were seen once; the top ten hold 8.9%. The CDR3 contains 16 residues. CDR1 and CDR2 from the germline V gene are KGHDR and SFDVKD. The ends were cut back, 4 bases at V and 6 bases at J, with 17 bases in the middle. Participant ages covered roughly 18 to 89 years across some 25 US areas. Cohort 3 donors were reported recovered after two negative PCRs, clearance, or symptom resolution.

The chain combines TRBV24-1 with TRBJ2-2; tentatively, D is TRBD2 (7 bases). The specimen was PBMCs or T cells enriched from blood (not recorded which). The receptor's source is a young woman who had recovered from COVID-19. CDR3: CATSESRGGASGELFF. The DNA for the CDR3 is TGTGCCACCAGTGAGTCGAGGGGGGGCGCCTCCGGGGAGCTGTTTTTT.